The 25 T cell receptor beta chains below all came from one sample that was sequenced in a study of control samples from healthy donors and cancer patients. Profiled with immunoSEQ multiplex PCR; TCRdb holds only in-frame clones, not every one. The table has 120,000 to 150,000 clones, approximately 91% seen once. Sequenced input: blood. The receptor set was obtained from a man aged 25 to 40 in good health.

The chain is built from TRBV3-1 (or the pseudogene TRBV3-2) and TRBJ2-1; D uncertain. Trimming stripped 4 bases from V and 8 bases from J, with 18 bases between. Germline CDR1 LGHDT, CDR2 YNNKEL (reference sequence). The CDR3 sequence is 15 residues long. CDR3 region: CASSRRIEVSYEQFF. The CDR3 DNA follows: TGTGCCAGCAGCCGCCGAATTGAGGTTTCGTATGAGCAGTTCTTC.

The gene calls are TRBV2 and TRBJ2-2; D uncertain. The CDR3 spans 15 residues. CDR1 SNHLY and CDR2 FYNNEI come from the germline V gene. V shed 4 bases and J shed 0 bases, with 9 bases lying between them. CDR3 loop: CASSVWQSNTGELFF. Here the CDR3 DNA reads TGTGCCAGCAGTGTCTGGCAGTCGAACACCGGGGAGCTGTTTTTT.

This chain links TRBV2 with TRBJ2-3; either TRBD1 or TRBD2 may fit D (5 bases each). Germline CDR1 reads SNHLY; CDR2 reads FYNNEI. This CDR3 has 14 residues. Deletions cut 3 bases from V and 1 base from J, with 8 bases between. CDR3 coding DNA: TGTGCCAGCAGTGAGGGACGGCGCACAGATACGCAGTATTTT. Protein: CASSEGRRTDTQYF.

The chain uses TRBV12-5 and TRBJ2-2; TRBD2 aligns across 11 bases. Germline V lookup: CDR1 LGHNT, CDR2 FRNRAP. J lost 6 bases, V lost 6 bases, and 9 bases had no gene match. CDR3 length: 16 residues. CDR3 nucleotides: TGTGCTAGTGGACCTCTAGCGGGGGGTCCCGCCGGGGAGCTGTTTTTT. This translates into CASGPLAGGPAGELFF.

The chain has TRBV2 and TRBJ1-6; a weak D match, TRBD1 (6 bases). CDR3 length: 15 residues. CDR1 and CDR2 from the germline V gene are SNHLY and FYNNEI. V was shortened by 6 bases and J by 7 bases, with 16 bases between the two germline ends. This CDR3 is CASSPPQGVNSPLHF. For the CDR3, the DNA is TGTGCCAGCAGCCCCCCACAGGGAGTAAATTCACCCCTCCACTTT.

This clone was picked up a small number of times. V and J are TRBV7-2 and TRBJ2-7; no clear D gene. CDR1 is SGHTA and CDR2 is FQGNSA in the germline V gene. The CDR3 spans 14 residues. The V gene lost 6 bases and the J gene lost 2 bases, with 14 bases spanning the gap. For the CDR3, the DNA is TGTGCCAGCAGTCCCACCTACAAGCCCTACGAGCAGTACTTC. It codes for CASSPTYKPYEQYF.

The chain combines TRBV6-5 with TRBJ1-5; 8 nucleotides line up with TRBD1. The CDR3 length is 13 residues. Per germline, CDR1 MNHEY and CDR2 SVGAGI. The junction had 5 bases not matched to a gene; V was cut back by 8 bases and J by 5 bases. The CDR3 protein is CASHGTGDQPQHF. The CDR3 nucleotides read TGTGCCAGCCACGGGACAGGTGATCAGCCCCAGCATTTT.

The chain is built from TRBV7-9 and TRBJ1-5, with D unclear. V lost 1 base to trimming and J lost 4 bases, with 8 bases between them. The CDR3 has 14 residues. Germline loops: CDR1 SEHNR, CDR2 FQNEAQ (reference sequence). In DNA form, the CDR3 reads TGTGCCAGCAGCTTAGATGGATTTAATCAGCCCCAGCATTTT. Translating gives CASSLDGFNQPQHF.

This chain uses TRBV9 with TRBJ2-3; 9 bases align to TRBD1. Germline assignment: CDR1 SGDLS and CDR2 YYNGEE. The CDR3 is 15 residues long. Losses at the gene ends were 0 bases for V and 7 bases for J; bases not matched to a gene: 6. CDR3 nucleotide sequence: TGTGCCAGCAGCGTAGCTACAGGGGGCGGAAATACGCAGTATTTT. Translated: CASSVATGGGNTQYF. Drawing the rest from reference TRBV9 and TRBJ2-3, the complete variable domain is DSGVTQTPKHLITATGQRVTLRCSPRSGDLSVYWYQQSLDQGLQFLIQYYNGEERAKGNILERFSAQQFPDLHSELNLSSLELGDSALYFCASSVATGGGNTQYFGPGTRLTVL.

The chain links TRBV12-5 to TRBJ1-1; D unclear. V lost 4 bases to trimming and J lost 7 bases, with 10 bases between them. Germline CDR1 reads LGHNT; CDR2 reads FRNRAP. The CDR3 is 12 residues long. The CDR3 sequence is CASGYPDGEAFF. DNA for the CDR3: TGTGCTAGTGGTTACCCAGACGGTGAAGCTTTCTTT.

The chain is built from TRBV24-1 and TRBJ2-3; 7 nucleotides agree with TRBD2. The CDR3 consists of 18 residues. The germline V gene has CDR1 KGHDR and CDR2 SFDVKD. Germline trimming cut 5 bases from V and 2 bases from J; bases unmatched to any gene: 15. Written as DNA, the CDR3 is TGTGCCACCAGTGTTGGGAGGGGCCCCCCTTTGGCCACAGATACGCAGTATTTT. Translating it yields CATSVGRGPPLATDTQYF.

This chain uses TRBV18 with TRBJ2-5, with a tentative D call TRBD2 (5 bases). Germline values: CDR1 KGHSH, CDR2 LQKENI. Trimming removed 6 bases at V and 7 bases at J, with 12 bases between. The CDR3 contains 12 residues. DNA of the CDR3: TGTGCCAGCTCCCACCCAGAGGGGACCCAGTACTTC. Translating it yields CASSHPEGTQYF.

The rearrangement uses TRBV7-9 and TRBJ1-3, with TRBD1 matching over 9 bases. J lost 2 bases, V lost 1 base, and 0 bases had no gene match. Germline V lookup: CDR1 SEHNR, CDR2 FQNEAQ (reference sequence). The CDR3 has 15 residues. The CDR3 region has the DNA TGTGCCAGCAGCTTAGGGACAGGGGCTGGAAACACCATATATTTT. Protein sequence: CASSLGTGAGNTIYF.

This clone was found once. The genes are TRBV14 and TRBJ1-1; a weak D match, TRBD1 (6 bases). CDR1 is SGHDN, CDR2 FVKESK, per germline. Trimming took 0 bases from V and 2 from J, leaving 10 bases between them. The CDR3 loop spans 15 amino acids. The CDR3 coding sequence is TGTGCCAGCAGCCAAGATCAGGGGCTAAACACTGAAGCTTTCTTT. Translation gives CASSQDQGLNTEAFF.

The CDR3 is CASSTGQGLIRADTQYF. CDR3 sequence (DNA): TGTGCCAGTAGTACGGGACAGGGGTTAATTCGGGCAGATACGCAGTATTTT. V gene TRBV19 combines with J gene TRBJ2-3; 10 nucleotides match TRBD1. With V trimmed by 4 bases and J by 4 bases, 11 bases remained unmatched. CDR3 size: 17 residues. Germline assignment: CDR1 LNHDA and CDR2 SQIVND (reference sequence). Using reference TRBV19 and TRBJ2-3 for the parts outside the CDR3, the full variable domain is DGGITQSPKYLFRKEGQNVTLSCEQNLNHDAMYWYRQDPGQGLRLIYYSQIVNDFQKGDIAEGYSVSREKKESFPLTVTSAQKNPTAFYLCASSTGQGLIRADTQYFGPGTRLTVL.

This rearrangement joins TRBV5-4 to TRBJ2-3, with 16 bases aligning to TRBD2. The V gene end was trimmed by 3 bases and the J gene end by 2 bases; junction bases not matched to a gene: 6. The CDR3 totals 18 residues. CDR1 SGHNT and CDR2 YYREEE come from the germline V gene (reference sequence). CDR3 residues: CASSSPGLAGGLTDTQYF. The DNA of the CDR3 is TGTGCCAGCAGCTCTCCGGGACTAGCGGGGGGGCTCACAGATACGCAGTATTTT.

Here the CDR3 reads CASSTGTTHSTDTQYF. In DNA, the CDR3 is TGTGCCAGCAGCACGGGGACTACCCATAGCACAGATACGCAGTATTTT. This chain connects TRBV5-4 to TRBJ2-3; 7 positions match TRBD2. The germline CDR1 and CDR2 sequences are SGHNT and YYREEE (reference sequence). The CDR3 has 16 residues. Germline trimming cut 4 bases from V and 0 bases from J; bases unmatched to any gene: 8.

V gene TRBV9 combines with J gene TRBJ1-1, with no clear D. CDR1 SGDLS and CDR2 YYNGEE come from the germline V gene. V dropped 0 bases and J dropped 4 bases, with 7 bases sitting between them. This CDR3 has 13 amino acids. CDR3 nucleotides: TGTGCCAGCAGCGTAGGTCCATCCACTGAAGCTTTCTTT. Translated, it gives CASSVGPSTEAFF.

The chain recombines TRBV9 with TRBJ2-7; 11 nucleotides agree with TRBD1. This CDR3 has 14 residues. The J segment lost 7 bases and the V segment lost 3 bases, leaving 6 bases of the junction unmatched. Germline V CDR1 and CDR2: SGDLS, YYNGEE. The chain's CDR3 is CASSAGDRGSEQYF. Here the CDR3 DNA reads TGTGCCAGCAGCGCAGGGGACAGGGGGAGTGAGCAGTACTTC.

The count of this clone is one. The chain couples TRBV9 to TRBJ1-4; D gene uncertain. The CDR3 is 14 amino acids. The germline gives CDR1 SGDLS, CDR2 YYNGEE. Trimming took off 0 bases at V and 7 bases at J, with 10 bases between the two ends. In DNA, the CDR3 is TGTGCCAGCAGCGTAGGAGGGAAAGGTGAAAAACTGTTTTTT. Translation: CASSVGGKGEKLFF.

The J gene is TRBJ1-2, the V gene TRBV7-2; possible D gene TRBD1, 5 bases. Trimming stripped 7 bases from V and 6 bases from J, with 15 bases between. In germline, CDR1 is SGHTA, CDR2 FQGNSA. The CDR3 covers 13 residues. The CDR3 reads CASIHNRNDGYTF. CDR3 nucleotide sequence: TGTGCCAGCATCCACAACAGGAATGATGGCTACACCTTC.

This rearrangement joins TRBV7-6 to TRBJ1-3; D uncertain. Germline assignment: CDR1 SGHVS and CDR2 FNYEAQ. V gave up 5 bases and J gave up 1 base, with 15 bases separating them. This CDR3 contains 16 residues. CDR3 amino acids: CASSPGLNPSGNTIYF. The CDR3 DNA sequence: TGTGCCAGCAGCCCCGGGCTCAATCCATCTGGAAACACCATATATTTT.

This clone came up once. The V and J genes are TRBV28 and TRBJ1-1; D might be TRBD1 (5 bases). V was shortened by 3 bases and J by 4 bases, with 9 bases between the two germline ends. Germline CDR1 reads MDHEN; CDR2 reads SYDVKM. The CDR3 is made up of 13 amino acids. The CDR3 coding sequence is TGTGCCAGCAGTTTCCTAGACAGCACTGAAGCTTTCTTT. Encoded protein: CASSFLDSTEAFF. Based on the CDR3 plus reference TRBV28 and TRBJ1-1, the full variable domain is DVKVTQSSRYLVKRTGEKVFLECVQDMDHENMFWYRQDPGLGLRLIYFSYDVKMKEKGDIPEGYSVSREKKERFSLILESASTNQTSMYLCASSFLDSTEAFFGQGTRLTVV.

V gene TRBV28 combines with J gene TRBJ2-3; 11 bases fit TRBD2. CDR3 length equals 19 residues. J gave up 1 base and V 6 bases, and 15 bases lay outside the gene matches. CDR1 and CDR2 (germline): MDHEN, SYDVKM. This CDR3 is CASSQPQGLAGGRTDTQYF. The CDR3 DNA reads as TGTGCCAGCAGCCAACCCCAGGGGCTAGCGGGGGGCCGCACAGATACGCAGTATTTT.

This clone was counted a few times. The chain combines TRBV5-6 with TRBJ1-2; D remains unclear. Germline V gene sequence: CDR1 SGHDT, CDR2 YYEEEE. The CDR3 consists of 15 residues. Between the trimmed V and J ends, which lost 6 bases and 5 bases, there was a span of 20 bases. This chain's CDR3 is CASINYGIRPYGYTF. The CDR3 region has the DNA TGTGCCAGCATTAACTATGGGATCCGCCCTTATGGCTACACCTTC.